This is a list of T cell receptor beta chains from one sample in a study of shared T cell receptors in the human thymus. Sequencing was performed with immunoSEQ multiplex PCR; in TCRdb, only in-frame clones are kept and a portion is missing. Among over 350,000 clones listed, about 95% were seen once. Sequenced sample: thymocytes. The source is a human donor. CDR3s include the opening cysteine and the closing phenylalanine or tryptophan. Each record gives: CDR3 protein, CDR3 DNA, J gene, clone size, D gene, CDR3 length, V gene. A D gene is named only where the DNA matches it firmly. Clone size is given for some rows only: seen once, a few or many times, or a class if the clone is expanded.

cdr3_aa: CASSLGGGWGYGYTF
cdr3_nt: TGTGCCAGCAGCTTAGGCGGGGGCTGGGGGTATGGCTACACCTTC
j_call: TRBJ1-2
clone_size: NA
d_call: NA
cdr3_length: 15
v_call: TRBV7-6

cdr3_aa: CASSGPYILAESDTQYF
cdr3_nt: TGTGCCAGCAGCGGTCCCTATATACTAGCGGAGTCAGATACGCAGTATTTT
j_call: TRBJ2-3
clone_size: NA
d_call: TRBD2
cdr3_length: 17
v_call: TRBV9

cdr3_aa: CASSLRDFTEKYNEQFF
cdr3_nt: TGTGCCAGCAGTTTAAGGGACTTCACCGAGAAGTACAATGAGCAGTTCTTC
j_call: TRBJ2-1
clone_size: NA
d_call: NA
cdr3_length: 17
v_call: TRBV28

cdr3_aa: CASSSGPGTSQETQYF
cdr3_nt: TGTGCCAGCAGCTCTGGCCCCGGGACTAGCCAAGAGACCCAGTACTTC
j_call: TRBJ2-5
clone_size: NA
d_call: TRBD2
cdr3_length: 16
v_call: TRBV7-9

cdr3_aa: CSVAGDGGQPQHF
cdr3_nt: TGCAGCGTTGCGGGGGACGGTGGCCAGCCCCAGCATTTT
j_call: TRBJ1-5
clone_size: NA
d_call: NA
cdr3_length: 13
v_call: TRBV29-1

cdr3_aa: CASSQVRAAVVEDEQFF
cdr3_nt: TGTGCCAGCAGCCAAGTTCGGGCTGCCGTCGTTGAGGATGAGCAGTTCTTC
j_call: TRBJ2-1
clone_size: few
d_call: NA
cdr3_length: 17
v_call: TRBV4-2

cdr3_aa: CASTDKVAVTEAFF
cdr3_nt: TGTGCCAGCACCGACAAGGTGGCAGTCACTGAAGCTTTCTTT
j_call: TRBJ1-1
clone_size: NA
d_call: NA
cdr3_length: 14
v_call: TRBV6-5

cdr3_aa: CASSPPVGGESFYGYTF
cdr3_nt: TGTGCCAGCTCACCACCGGTAGGGGGCGAGTCTTTCTATGGCTACACCTTC
j_call: TRBJ1-2
clone_size: NA
d_call: TRBD1
cdr3_length: 17
v_call: TRBV18

cdr3_aa: CASSPNGDIQYF
cdr3_nt: TGTGCCAGCAGCCCGAATGGGGACATTCAGTACTTC
j_call: TRBJ2-4
clone_size: NA
d_call: NA
cdr3_length: 12
v_call: TRBV5-4

cdr3_aa: CAWSLGFSYEQYF
cdr3_nt: TGTGCCTGGAGTTTGGGGTTCAGCTACGAGCAGTACTTC
j_call: TRBJ2-7
clone_size: NA
d_call: NA
cdr3_length: 13
v_call: TRBV30